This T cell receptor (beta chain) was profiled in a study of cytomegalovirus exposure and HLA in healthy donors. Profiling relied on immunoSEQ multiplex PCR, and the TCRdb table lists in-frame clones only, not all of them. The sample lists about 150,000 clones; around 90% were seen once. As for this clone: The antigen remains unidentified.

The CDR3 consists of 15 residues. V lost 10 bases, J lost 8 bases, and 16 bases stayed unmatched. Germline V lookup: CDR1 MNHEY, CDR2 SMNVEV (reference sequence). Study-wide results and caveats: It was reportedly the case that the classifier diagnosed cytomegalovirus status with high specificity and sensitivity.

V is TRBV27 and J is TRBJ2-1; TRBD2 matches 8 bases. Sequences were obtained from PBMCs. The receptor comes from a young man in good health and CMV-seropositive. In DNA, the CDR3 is TGTGCCACCTCCCTCCGCGCGGGAGGTATTGATGAGCAGTTCTTC. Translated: CATSLRAGGIDEQFF.